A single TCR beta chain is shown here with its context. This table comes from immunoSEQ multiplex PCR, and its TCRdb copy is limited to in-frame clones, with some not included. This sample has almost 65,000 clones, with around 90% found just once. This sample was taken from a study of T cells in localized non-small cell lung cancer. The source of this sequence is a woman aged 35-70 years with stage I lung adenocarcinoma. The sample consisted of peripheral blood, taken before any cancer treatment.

Here the CDR3 DNA reads TGCGCCAGCAGCGTATCGAGTAGCACTGAAGCTTTCTTT. Translating gives CASSVSSSTEAFF. The chain is built from TRBV5-1 and TRBJ1-1, with D uncertain. Per germline, CDR1 SGHRS and CDR2 YFSETQ. V was trimmed by 4 bases and J by 4 bases, leaving 11 bases between them. The CDR3 totals 13 residues.